This TCR beta chain is from a study of blood T cells in healthy people across ages. A second PCR of 7 to 11 cycles used a sample-barcoded 5' primer and a J-beta primer mix. TCRdb re-called the 5' RACE reads with MiXCR, one entry per CDR3 protein. This table holds a few hundred thousand distinct CDR3 sequences, about 26% found once. These sequences were also reported in another study, on T cells of mothers and their children.

This TCR was sampled from a boy aged 2-15 years in good health. Sequenced: blood.

CDR3 loop: CASRGTSGKYQETQYF. CDR3 coding DNA: TGTGCCTCACGAGGGACTAGCGGAAAGTACCAAGAGACCCAGTACTTC. The chain joins TRBV10-3 to TRBJ2-5; 11 nucleotides agree with TRBD2. Germline V lookup: CDR1 ENHRY, CDR2 SYGVKD. V gave up 11 bases and J gave up 0 bases; unmatched junction bases: 11. The CDR3 totals 16 residues.